This entry is about one T cell receptor beta chain. The antigen this receptor binds is unknown. Per-nucleotide qualities are absent, and no much larger clonotype sits a single base away. The CDR3 regions of human TCRbeta chains were subjected to immunosequencing. The original pipeline was this. TCRs in the repertoires were compared against a reference library of SARS-CoV-2-specific TCRs that had been generated with the MIRA antigen-specificity platform. Breadth meant the fraction of unique TCRs that were SARS-CoV-2-associated, whereas depth meant the fraction of total T cells that were SARS-CoV-2-associated. Using the MIRA data, each spike-specific TCR was assigned both to the spike region to which the TCR was reactive and to a CD4 or CD8 class. Log10-transformed breadth and depth values were compared by one-way ANOVA with Sidak's multiple comparisons tests. TCRdb holds this immuneACCESS table with in-frame rearrangements only. Some clones are missing; in checked studies, unresolved V genes explain under half, and the rest has no known cause. Clonal size and the V and J genes are those of that table, whereas D and trimming came from the DNA. The sample table holds 160,000 or so clones, of which 87% were seen once. The ten largest clonotypes hold about 9% of the sample.

The CDR3, from cysteine to phenylalanine, totals 13 residues. Just CDR3 DNA is preserved here, 39 bases in frame from base 1. Per the germline V gene (reference sequence), LGHDT is the CDR1 and YNNKEL is the CDR2. At the junction V is shortened by 5 bases and J by 0 bases, with 7 bases in between. Interpreted using the paper, the time point label stands for: about 28 days (+/-7) after the second vaccine dose. AZD1222 recipients given second doses at about 4 weeks or at about 12 weeks were pooled, since spike-specific TCR depth and breadth were not found to differ between the two schedules. Vaccinee samples were obtained from the UK trials COV001 and COV002, which included a single-blind randomized controlled phase 2/3 trial of AZD1222 (ChAdOx1 nCoV-19) in healthy adults. For TCRbeta chain sequencing, PBMC samples were collected from trial participants at day 0 and at day 28 after the second dose.

This record comes from a study of T cell responses to AZD1222 COVID-19 vaccine (dated by TCRdb to the early 2020s). A note on the overall study: A total of more than 230 trial participants underwent TCR sequencing, of whom some 210 received two doses of AZD1222 and some 25 received two doses of the MenACWY control vaccine. Enrollment into the trials was organized by age into subgroups of 18-55, 56-69 and 70-plus years, and those subgroups contained approximately 160, 26 and 62 TCR-sequenced participants, respectively. Study-wide findings and limitations: A significant rise in spike-specific TCR breadth and depth was observed after two AZD1222 doses relative to day 0 and relative to MenACWY recipients. Participants were mostly white British and included more females than males, and it was suggested by the authors that clonal diversity may have been underestimated. CD4 TCRs associated with the vaccine covered the entire spike protein, and the dominant responses were in regions 160-218 and 743-854. No day 14 peak-response samples were available, so repertoires were characterized only after the peak T cell response. Conclusions about previously exposed vaccinees are limited because only six or seven AZD1222 recipients were SARS-CoV-2 seropositive at baseline. The 56-69-year group was small, and its depth increase did not reach significance, likely because of low power. Epitopes outside the regions mutated in the B.1.351 and B.1.1.7 variants were reportedly recognized by nearly half of the unique spike-specific TCRs.

This specimen consisted of peripheral blood, obtained 28 days after the second AZD1222 dose. The sequence derives from an adult who received the AZD1222 COVID-19 vaccine. The rearranged chain carries TRBV3-1 (or the pseudogene TRBV3-2) and TRBJ1-1, and possibly TRBD1, on 5 matching bases. The CDR3 reads CASSRGLNTEAFF. The DNA sequence is as follows: TGTGCCAGCAGCAGGGGATTGAACACTGAAGCTTTCTTT.